This T cell receptor (beta chain) was captured in a study of CD8 T cells in ankylosing spondylitis (TCRdb year 2017). For context, the study as a whole: The study profiled T cell receptor beta repertoires in healthy donors and ankylosing spondylitis patients to find disease-linked TCR variants. Peripheral blood samples were taken, and synovial fluid was additionally collected from ankylosing spondylitis patients. The full study cohort comprised around 23 ankylosing spondylitis patients and 85 to 120 healthy donors. General conclusions and limits of the study: The disease-linked clones were reported as significantly enriched in matched synovial fluid samples from ankylosing spondylitis patients. A TCR beta motif of roughly 8 highly homologous amino acid variants appeared characteristic of blood from ankylosing spondylitis patients. Some motif variants were previously reported in synovial fluid and blood of reactive arthritis patients, suggesting common disease-initiation mechanisms. In peripheral blood, the disease-linked clones were found at relatively low frequencies and had a CD8+ phenotype.

V loses 3 bases, J loses 5 bases, and the germline ends lie 13 bases apart. The CDR3 runs 13 residues from the cysteine to the phenylalanine. The only DNA kept is the CDR3, 39 bases in frame from the first base. The CDR1 and CDR2 encoded by the germline V gene are SQVTM and ANQGSEA. The sample holds a few counts of this clonotype. This receptor's antigen is unknown. No per-base quality is available; no much larger clone lies one base away. Sequencing took place on an Illumina HiSeq 2500. Quantitative 5'-RACE with molecular barcodes was the method used to prepare the TCR beta libraries. The study's own analysis went as follows. A new computational method based on a probabilistic model of VDJ rearrangement was used to identify disease-linked TCR variants. TCRdb reprocessing: public reads trimmed at Q25 with fastp, clones called with MiXCR, in-frame beta chains kept. When rows share a CDR3 protein, they turn into one entry using the most common DNA and genes. The V and J calls shown here were made by TCRdb, not taken from the authors' results. In this sample the table shows under 850,000 distinct CDR3 sequences, 15% to 20% of which occur a single time. Together, the top ten hold around 19% of the sample.

Sequencing was carried out using blood, either unsorted or a sorted T cell fraction (not recorded which). This chain is built from TRBV29-1 and TRBJ1-1, with the D gene uncertain. The receptor's source is a male donor with ankylosing spondylitis. The sequence in DNA is TGCAGCGTTGAGAATAGCCAGAGGACTGAAGCTTTCTTT. Its product reads: CSVENSQRTEAFF. With the portions outside the CDR3 filled from the reference TRBV29-1 and TRBJ1-1 genes, the complete variable region becomes SAVISQKPSRDICQRGTSLTIQCQVDSQVTMMFWYRQQPGQSLTLIATANQGSEATYESGFVIDKFPISRPNLTFSTLTVSNMSPEDSSIYLCSVENSQRTEAFFGQGTRLTVV.